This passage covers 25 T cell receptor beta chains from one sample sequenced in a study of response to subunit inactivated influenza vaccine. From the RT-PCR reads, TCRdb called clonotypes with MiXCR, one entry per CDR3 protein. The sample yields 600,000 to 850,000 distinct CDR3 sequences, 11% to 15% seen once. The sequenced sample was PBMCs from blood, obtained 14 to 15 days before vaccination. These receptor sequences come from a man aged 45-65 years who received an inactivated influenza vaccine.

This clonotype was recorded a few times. CDR3 nucleotides: TGTGCCAGCAGCCAAAGAGGGCTTTCGGATACGCAGTATTTT. It codes for CASSQRGLSDTQYF. The rearrangement joins TRBV14 to TRBJ2-3; TRBD2 is a possible D gene (5 bases). With 2 bases removed from V and 6 bases from J, the gap between germline ends came to 12 bases. CDR3 length: 14 amino acids. Germline V gene sequence: CDR1 SGHDN, CDR2 FVKESK.

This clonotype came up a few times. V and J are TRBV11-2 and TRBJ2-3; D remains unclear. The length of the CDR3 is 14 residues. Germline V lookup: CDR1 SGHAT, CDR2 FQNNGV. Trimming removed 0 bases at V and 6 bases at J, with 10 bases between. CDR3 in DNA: TGTGCCAGCAGCTTAGAGGAACGATGGGATACGCAGTATTTT. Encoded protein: CASSLEERWDTQYF.

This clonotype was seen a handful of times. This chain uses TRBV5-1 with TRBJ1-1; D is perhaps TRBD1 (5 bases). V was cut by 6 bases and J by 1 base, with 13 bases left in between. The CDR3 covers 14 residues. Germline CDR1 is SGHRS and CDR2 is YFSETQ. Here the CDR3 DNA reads TGCGCCAGCAAGGACGGGGGGACGAACACTGAAGCTTTCTTT. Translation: CASKDGGTNTEAFF.

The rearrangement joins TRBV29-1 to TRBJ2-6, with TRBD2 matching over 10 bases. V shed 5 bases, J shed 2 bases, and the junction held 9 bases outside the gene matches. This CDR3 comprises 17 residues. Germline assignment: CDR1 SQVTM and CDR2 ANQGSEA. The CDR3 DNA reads TGCAGCGTTAGTTTAGCGGGAGGTGGCGCTGGGGCCAACGTCCTGACTTTC. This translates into CSVSLAGGGAGANVLTF.

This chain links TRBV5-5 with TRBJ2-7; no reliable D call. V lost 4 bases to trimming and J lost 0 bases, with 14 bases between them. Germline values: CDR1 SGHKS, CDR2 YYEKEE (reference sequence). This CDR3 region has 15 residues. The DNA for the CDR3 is TGTGCCAGCAGCACCTCGACAAGTATCTCCTACGAGCAGTACTTC. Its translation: CASSTSTSISYEQYF. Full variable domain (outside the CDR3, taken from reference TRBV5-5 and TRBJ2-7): DAGVTQSPTHLIKTRGQQVTLRCSPISGHKSVSWYQQVLGQGPQFIFQYYEKEERGRGNFPDRFSARQFPNYSSELNVNALLLGDSALYLCASSTSTSISYEQYFGPGTRLTVT.

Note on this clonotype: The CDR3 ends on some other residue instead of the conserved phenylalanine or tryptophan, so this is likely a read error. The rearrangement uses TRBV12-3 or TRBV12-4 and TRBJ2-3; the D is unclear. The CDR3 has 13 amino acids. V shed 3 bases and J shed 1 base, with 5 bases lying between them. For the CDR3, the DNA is TGTGCCAGCAGTTTCGGCGGCACAGATACGCAGTATCTT. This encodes CASSFGGTDTQYL.

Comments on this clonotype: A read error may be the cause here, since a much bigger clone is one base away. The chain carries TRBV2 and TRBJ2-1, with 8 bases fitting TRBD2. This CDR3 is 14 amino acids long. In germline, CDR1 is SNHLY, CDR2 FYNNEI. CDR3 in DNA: TGTACCAGCAGTGGGTCGGGAGGGTACAATGAGCAGTTCTTC. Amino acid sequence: CTSSGSGGYNEQFF.

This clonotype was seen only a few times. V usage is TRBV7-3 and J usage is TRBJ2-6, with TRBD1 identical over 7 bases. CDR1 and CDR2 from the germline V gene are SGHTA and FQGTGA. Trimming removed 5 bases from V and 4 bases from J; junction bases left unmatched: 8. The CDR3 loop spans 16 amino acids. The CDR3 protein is CASSLRQGLGANVLTF. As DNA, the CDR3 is TGTGCCAGCAGCCTCCGACAGGGTCTGGGGGCCAACGTCCTGACTTTC.

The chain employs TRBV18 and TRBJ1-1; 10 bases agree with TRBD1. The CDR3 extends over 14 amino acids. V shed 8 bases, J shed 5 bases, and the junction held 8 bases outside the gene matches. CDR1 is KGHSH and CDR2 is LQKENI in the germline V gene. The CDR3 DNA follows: TGTGCCAGCCACTGGGGACAGGGGAGGACTGAAGCTTTCTTT. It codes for CASHWGQGRTEAFF. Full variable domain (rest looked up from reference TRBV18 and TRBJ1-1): NAGVMQNPRHLVRRRGQEARLRCSPMKGHSHVYWYRQLPEEGLKFMVYLQKENIIDESGMPKERFSAEFPKEGPSILRIQQVVRGDSAAYFCASHWGQGRTEAFFGQGTRLTVV.

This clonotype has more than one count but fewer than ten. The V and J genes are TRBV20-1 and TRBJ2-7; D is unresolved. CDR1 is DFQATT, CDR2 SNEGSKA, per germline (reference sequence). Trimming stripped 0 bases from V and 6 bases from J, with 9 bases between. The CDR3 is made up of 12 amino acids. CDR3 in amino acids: CSARDLVAEQYF. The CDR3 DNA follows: TGCAGTGCTAGAGATCTGGTTGCCGAGCAGTACTTC.

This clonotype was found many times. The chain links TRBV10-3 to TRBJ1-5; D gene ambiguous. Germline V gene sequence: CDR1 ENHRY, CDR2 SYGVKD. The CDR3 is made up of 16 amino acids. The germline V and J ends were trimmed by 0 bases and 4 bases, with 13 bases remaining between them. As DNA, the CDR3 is TGTGCCATCAGTGAGTCGAGAGGGTTTGATAATCAGCCCCAGCATTTT. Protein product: CAISESRGFDNQPQHF.

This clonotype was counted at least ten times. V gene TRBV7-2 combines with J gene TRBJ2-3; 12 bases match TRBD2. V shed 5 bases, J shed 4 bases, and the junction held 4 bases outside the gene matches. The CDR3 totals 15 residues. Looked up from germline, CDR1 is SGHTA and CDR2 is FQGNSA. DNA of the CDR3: TGTGCCAGCAGCAGACTAGCGGGAGCAGCAGATACGCAGTATTTT. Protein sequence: CASSRLAGAADTQYF. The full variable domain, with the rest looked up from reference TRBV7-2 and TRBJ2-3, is GAGVSQSPSNKVTEKGKDVELRCDPISGHTALYWYRQSLGQGLEFLIYFQGNSAPDKSGLPSDRFSAERTGGSVSTLTIQRTQQEDSAVYLCASSRLAGAADTQYFGPGTRLTVL.

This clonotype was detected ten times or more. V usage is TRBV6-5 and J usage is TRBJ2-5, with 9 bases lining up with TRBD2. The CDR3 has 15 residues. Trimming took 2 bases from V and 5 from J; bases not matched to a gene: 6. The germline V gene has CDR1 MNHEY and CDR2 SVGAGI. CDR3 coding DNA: TGTGCCAGCAGTTACGAGCCAGCGGGGGGTGAGACCCAGTACTTC. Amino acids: CASSYEPAGGETQYF.

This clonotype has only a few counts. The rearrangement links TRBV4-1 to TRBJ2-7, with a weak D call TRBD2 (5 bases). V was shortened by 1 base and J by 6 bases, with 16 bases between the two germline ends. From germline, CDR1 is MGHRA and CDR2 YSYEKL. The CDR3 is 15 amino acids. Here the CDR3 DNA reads TGCGCCAGCAGCCAAGTAGAGGTCAGGAGGTCCGAGCAGTACTTC. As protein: CASSQVEVRRSEQYF.

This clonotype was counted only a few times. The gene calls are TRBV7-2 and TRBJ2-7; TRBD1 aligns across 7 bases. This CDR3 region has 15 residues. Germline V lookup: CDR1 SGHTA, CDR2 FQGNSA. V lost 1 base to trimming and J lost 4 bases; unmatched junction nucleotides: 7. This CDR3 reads CASSLVGDRMYEQYF. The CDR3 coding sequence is TGTGCCAGCAGCTTAGTCGGGGACAGAATGTACGAGCAGTACTTC.

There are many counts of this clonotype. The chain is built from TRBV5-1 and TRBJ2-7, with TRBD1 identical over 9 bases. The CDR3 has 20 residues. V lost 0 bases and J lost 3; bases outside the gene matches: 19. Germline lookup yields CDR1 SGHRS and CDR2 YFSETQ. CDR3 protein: CASSLAPNRGRTADYYEQYF. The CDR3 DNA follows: TGCGCCAGCAGCTTGGCCCCCAACAGGGGGCGGACTGCCGACTACTACGAGCAGTACTTC.

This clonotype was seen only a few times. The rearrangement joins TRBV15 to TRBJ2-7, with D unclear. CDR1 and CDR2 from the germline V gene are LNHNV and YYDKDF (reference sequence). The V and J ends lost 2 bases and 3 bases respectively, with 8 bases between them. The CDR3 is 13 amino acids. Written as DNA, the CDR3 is TGTGCCACCAGCAGACAGCCACTCTACGAGCAGTACTTC. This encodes CATSRQPLYEQYF.

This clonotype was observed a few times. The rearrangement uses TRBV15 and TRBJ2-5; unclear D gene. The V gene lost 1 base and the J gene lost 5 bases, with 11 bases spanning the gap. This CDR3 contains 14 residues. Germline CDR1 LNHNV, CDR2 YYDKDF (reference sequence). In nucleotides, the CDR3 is TGTGCCACCAGCAGAGGTTCCCGGCGGGAGACCCAGTACTTC. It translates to CATSRGSRRETQYF.

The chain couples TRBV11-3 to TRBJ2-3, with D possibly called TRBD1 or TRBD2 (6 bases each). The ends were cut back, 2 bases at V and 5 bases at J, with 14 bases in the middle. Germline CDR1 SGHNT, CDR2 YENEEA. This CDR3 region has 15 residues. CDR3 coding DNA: TGTGCCAGCAGCTTATCGTACGGGGGCGGAGATACGCAGTATTTT. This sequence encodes CASSLSYGGGDTQYF.

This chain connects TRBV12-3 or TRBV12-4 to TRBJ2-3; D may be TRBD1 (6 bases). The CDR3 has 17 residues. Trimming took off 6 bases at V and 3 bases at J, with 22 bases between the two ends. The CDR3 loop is CASSTLTGGFWTDTQYF. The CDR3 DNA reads TGTGCCAGCAGCACCTTGACAGGAGGATTTTGGACAGATACGCAGTATTTT.

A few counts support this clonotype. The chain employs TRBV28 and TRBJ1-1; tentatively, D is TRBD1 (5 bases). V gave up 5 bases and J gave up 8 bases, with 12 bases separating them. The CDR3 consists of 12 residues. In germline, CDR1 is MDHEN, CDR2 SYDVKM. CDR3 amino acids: CASSHQGTEAFF. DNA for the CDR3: TGTGCCAGCAGTCACCAGGGTACCGAAGCTTTCTTT.

CDR3 DNA: TGTGCCAGCAGCTTGGCAGGGGGCGGGAGGGAAGAGCTGTTTTTT. Amino acid sequence: CASSLAGGGREELFF. V is TRBV7-2 and J is TRBJ2-2; D is possibly TRBD2 (9 bases). The CDR3 spans 15 residues. Trimming cost V 3 bases and J 11 bases, with 19 bases left between them. CDR1 is SGHTA, CDR2 FQGNSA, per germline.

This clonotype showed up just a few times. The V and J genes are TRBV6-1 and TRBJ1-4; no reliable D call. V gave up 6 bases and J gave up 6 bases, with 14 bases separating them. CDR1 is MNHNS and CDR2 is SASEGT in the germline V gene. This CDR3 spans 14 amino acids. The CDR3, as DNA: TGTGCCAGCAGCCCCCGGGTCAACCATGAAAAACTGTTTTTT. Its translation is CASSPRVNHEKLFF.

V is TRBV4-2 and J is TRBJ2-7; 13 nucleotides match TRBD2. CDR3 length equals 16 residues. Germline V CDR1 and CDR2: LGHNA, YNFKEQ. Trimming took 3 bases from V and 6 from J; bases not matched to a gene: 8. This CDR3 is CASSQHTSGRVGEQYF. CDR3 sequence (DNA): TGTGCCAGCAGCCAGCACACTAGCGGGAGGGTGGGCGAGCAGTACTTC.

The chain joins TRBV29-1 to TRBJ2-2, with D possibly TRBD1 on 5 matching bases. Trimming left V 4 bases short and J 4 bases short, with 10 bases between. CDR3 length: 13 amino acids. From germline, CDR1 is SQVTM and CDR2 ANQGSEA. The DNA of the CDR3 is TGCAGCGTTGGACAGTCGGGCACCGGGGAGCTGTTTTTT. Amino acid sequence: CSVGQSGTGELFF.